The clone carrying this TCR beta chain occurred many times. This sample is drawn from a study of T cells in Graves' hyperthyroidism and ophthalmopathy. Study-wide context: It was at initial diagnosis, before any treatment, that peripheral blood was collected.

CDR1 and CDR2 (germline): LNHNV, YYDKDF (reference sequence). CDR3 length: 17 amino acids. Germline trimming cut 5 bases from V and 2 bases from J; bases unmatched to any gene: 15. TCR beta CDR3 sequences were amplified from RNA transcripts. A first-round RT-PCR of the TCR CDR3 used the HTBI primer set. TCRdb reprocessed the multiplex PCR reads with MiXCR, giving one entry per CDR3 protein. The sample includes 300,000 to 450,000 distinct CDR3 sequences, approximately 18% of them seen just once. The specimen sequenced was blood. The chain joins TRBV15 to TRBJ2-7, with 7 bases identical to TRBD2. This sequence originates from a woman aged 25 to 39 with Graves' hyperthyroidism that later progressed to Graves' ophthalmopathy. The CDR3 sequence is CATSPLYLAGQTYEQYF. The CDR3 nucleotides are TGTGCCACCAGCCCCCTCTACTTAGCGGGTCAGACCTACGAGCAGTACTTC.